This is a list of T cell receptor beta chains from one sample in a study of blood T cell repertoires in COVID-19. Measured with immunoSEQ multiplex PCR; TCRdb has only the in-frame clones, and not every one. Of approximately 390,000 clones listed, 88% are singletons. The sample was PBMCs or T cells enriched from blood (not recorded which). The source is a woman in her forties with acute COVID-19. CDR3s include the opening cysteine and the closing phenylalanine or tryptophan. Each record gives: V gene, D gene, clone size, J gene, CDR3 protein, CDR3 DNA. D genes are given only for firm matches. Clone size is not always given. Where it is, it says once, few, many or a class for expanded clones.

>TRBV29-1|-|-|TRBJ1-1
CSVEGRDEAFF
TGCAGCGTTGAGGGCCGCGATGAAGCTTTCTTT
>TRBV9|TRBD2|-|TRBJ2-7
CASSAGTSDEQYF
TGTGCCAGCAGCGCCGGGACTAGCGACGAGCAGTACTTC
>TRBV13|-|-|TRBJ2-7
CASSERGGSYEQYF
TGTGCCAGCAGCGAGAGAGGGGGCTCCTACGAGCAGTACTTC
>TRBV29-1|TRBD1|-|TRBJ2-3
CSAATGRDTQYF
TGCAGCGCTGCGACAGGGAGAGATACGCAGTATTTT
>TRBV20-1|TRBD2|-|TRBJ2-3
CSASERGTSTDTQYF
TGCAGTGCTAGTGAGCGGGGAACTAGCACAGATACGCAGTATTTT
>TRBV4-1|-|-|TRBJ1-6
CASSLRVGAPLHF
TGCGCCAGCAGCCTTCGGGTGGGTGCACCCCTCCACTTT
>TRBV5-4|TRBD2|-|TRBJ2-7
CASSLGTSSYEQYF
TGTGCCAGCAGCTTAGGGACTAGCTCTTACGAGCAGTACTTC
>TRBV13|TRBD1|-|TRBJ1-1
CASSLGAGGSTEAFF
TGTGCCAGCAGCTTAGGCGCAGGGGGCAGCACTGAAGCTTTCTTT
>TRBV9|TRBD2|once|TRBJ2-3
CASSGAGGPTDTQYF
TGTGCCAGCAGCGGTGCGGGGGGCCCCACAGATACGCAGTATTTT
>TRBV5-1|TRBD2|-|TRBJ2-7
CASSLTSGSYEQYF
TGCGCCAGCAGCTTGACTAGCGGGAGCTACGAGCAGTACTTC
>TRBV4-2|TRBD2|once|TRBJ2-3
CASSQAIAGGYESSTDTQYF
TGTGCCAGCAGCCAAGCTATAGCGGGGGGATATGAATCTAGCACAGATACGCAGTATTTT
>TRBV6-5|TRBD2|-|TRBJ2-7
CASSYSRRGGYEQYF
TGTGCCAGCAGTTACTCGCGGCGGGGGGGCTACGAGCAGTACTTC
>TRBV19|TRBD1|-|TRBJ2-7
CASSPGTETYEQYF
TGTGCCAGTAGTCCCGGGACAGAGACCTACGAGCAGTACTTC
>TRBV7-8|TRBD1|-|TRBJ1-5
CASSIQTGDQPQHF
TGTGCCAGCAGCATACAGACAGGGGATCAGCCCCAGCATTTT
>TRBV30|-|-|TRBJ2-3
CAWIPSFSTDTQYF
TGTGCCTGGATCCCTAGCTTCAGCACAGATACGCAGTATTTT
>TRBV18|TRBD1|-|TRBJ2-7
CASSPGTGSYEQYF
TGTGCCAGCTCACCAGGGACAGGGTCCTACGAGCAGTACTTC
>TRBV3-1/TRBV3-2|TRBD1|-|TRBJ2-1
CASSSQGDGLDEQFF
TGTGCCAGCAGTTCACAGGGGGATGGATTGGATGAGCAGTTCTTC
>TRBV5-1|-|-|TRBJ2-3
CASSLGGARDTQYF
TGCGCCAGCAGCCTTGGGGGGGCCAGAGATACGCAGTATTTT
>TRBV7-8|-|-|TRBJ2-1
CASSLAGGRYNEQFF
TGTGCCAGCAGCTTAGCGGGTGGCAGGTACAATGAGCAGTTCTTC
>TRBV2|-|-|TRBJ2-7
CASTSTGGPYYEQYF
TGTGCCAGCACCTCCACGGGGGGCCCTTACTACGAGCAGTACTTC
>TRBV28|TRBD1|-|TRBJ1-2
CASSSTGGGSNYGYTF
TGTGCCAGCAGTTCGACAGGGGGGGGATCTAACTATGGCTACACCTTC
>TRBV7-5|-|-|TRBJ2-7
CARSLKTGRNYEQYF
TGTGCCAGAAGCTTAAAGACAGGGCGGAACTACGAGCAGTACTTC
>TRBV5-8|-|-|TRBJ1-5
CASSFDISNQPQHF
TGTGCCAGCAGCTTTGACATATCCAATCAGCCCCAGCATTTT
>TRBV6-5|-|-|TRBJ2-7
CASTSSRDYYERQYF
TGTGCCAGCACTTCCTCGAGGGATTACTACGAGCGGCAGTACTTC